These 30 T cell receptor beta chains were all obtained from the same sample, sequenced in a study of shared clonotypes between healthy human individuals. Measured with immunoSEQ multiplex PCR; TCRdb has only the in-frame clones, and not every one. The sample lists 1.5 million to 1.9 million clones; around 98% were seen once. Source material: naive CD4+ T cells sorted from blood. The subset: CD45RA+ positively selected. Receptor source: a man aged 30 to 39 in good health.

The chain has TRBV27 and TRBJ2-1; 9 bases match TRBD2. The germline gives CDR1 MNHEY, CDR2 SMNVEV (reference sequence). The junction had 14 bases not matched to a gene; V was cut back by 5 bases and J by 6 bases. This CDR3 spans 17 amino acids. The CDR3 loop reads CASSTIPGLRGGNEQFF. CDR3 DNA: TGTGCCAGCAGTACGATACCTGGACTGCGGGGGGGCAATGAGCAGTTCTTC.

The rearrangement links TRBV5-5 to TRBJ2-7, with D possibly being TRBD2 (5 bases). This CDR3 is built from 12 residues. Per germline, CDR1 SGHKS and CDR2 YYEKEE (reference sequence). V was pared by 7 bases and J by 2 bases, with 10 bases between. The CDR3 nucleotides read TGTGCCAGCGCGCGGAGGCCCTACGAGCAGTACTTC. Protein sequence: CASARRPYEQYF.

The chain combines TRBV7-8 with TRBJ2-3, with 9 nucleotides matching TRBD1. In germline, CDR1 is SGHVS, CDR2 FQNEAQ. The CDR3 is 15 residues long. Trimming took 3 bases from V and 0 from J; bases not matched to a gene: 1. DNA for the CDR3: TGTGCCAGCAGCTTGGGACAGGGAAGCACAGATACGCAGTATTTT. Translating gives CASSLGQGSTDTQYF. The whole variable domain, filled in from reference TRBV7-8 and TRBJ2-3, reads GAGVSQSPRYKVAKRGQDVALRCDPISGHVSLFWYQQALGQGPEFLTYFQNEAQLDKSGLPSDRFFAERPEGSVSTLKIQRTQQEDSAVYLCASSLGQGSTDTQYFGPGTRLTVL.

This chain joins TRBV11-2 and TRBJ2-7; the match to TRBD2 covers 14 bases. J was trimmed by 2 bases and V by 4 bases; bases with no gene match: 1. This CDR3 comprises 15 residues. Germline CDR1 SGHAT, CDR2 FQNNGV. CDR3 DNA sequence: TGTGCCAGCAGCTGGGGACTAGCGGGGGCCTACGAGCAGTACTTC. As protein: CASSWGLAGAYEQYF.

The V call is TRBV7-2, the J call TRBJ2-4, with a possible D match to TRBD1 (6 bases). V dropped 7 bases and J dropped 1 base, with 11 bases sitting between them. CDR3 size: 14 residues. CDR1 is SGHTA and CDR2 is FQGNSA in the germline V gene. The CDR3 bases are TGTGCCAGCACCGTCACAGGGGCCAAAAACATTCAGTACTTC. Amino acids: CASTVTGAKNIQYF.

J is TRBJ2-1 and V is TRBV10-3, with D unclear. Between the trimmed V and J ends, which lost 3 bases and 8 bases, there was a span of 8 bases. In germline, CDR1 is ENHRY, CDR2 SYGVKD. CDR3 size: 12 residues. The CDR3 here is CAISDGVDEQFF. CDR3 coding DNA: TGTGCCATCAGTGATGGGGTTGATGAGCAGTTCTTC.

The genes are TRBV7-9 and TRBJ1-3; D is perhaps TRBD1 (5 bases). This CDR3 comprises 16 residues. Between the trimmed V and J ends, which lost 5 bases and 2 bases, there was a span of 16 bases. Germline V gene sequence: CDR1 SEHNR, CDR2 FQNEAQ (reference sequence). The CDR3 DNA follows: TGTGCCAGCAGCGAACCCGGGGGGGTAGCTGGAAACACCATATATTTT. It specifies CASSEPGGVAGNTIYF.

Only one count was recorded for this clone. V usage is TRBV7-8 and J usage is TRBJ1-2; 9 positions agree with TRBD1. Looked up from germline, CDR1 is SGHVS and CDR2 is FQNEAQ. This CDR3 comprises 15 residues. Trimming at V came to 4 bases and at J to 8 bases, leaving 11 bases not matched to a gene. This chain's CDR3 is CASSSPDRTGDGYTF. The CDR3 DNA sequence: TGTGCCAGCAGCTCCCCCGACCGGACAGGGGACGGCTACACCTTC.

V usage is TRBV9 and J usage is TRBJ2-1; TRBD2 matches 15 bases. This CDR3 region has 16 residues. V dropped 4 bases and J dropped 7; count of bases not matched to a gene: 6. CDR1 and CDR2 from the germline V gene are SGDLS and YYNGEE. CDR3 protein: CASSLPGLAGGNEQFF. The CDR3 nucleotides are TGTGCCAGCAGCTTACCGGGACTAGCGGGAGGAAATGAGCAGTTCTTC.

The chain links TRBV5-4 to TRBJ1-4, with D unresolved. CDR3 length: 13 amino acids. V was cut by 3 bases and J by 0 bases, with 3 bases left in between. CDR1 SGHNT and CDR2 YYREEE come from the germline V gene (reference sequence). This CDR3 reads CASSSATNEKLFF. The CDR3 region has the DNA TGTGCCAGCAGCTCCGCAACTAATGAAAAACTGTTTTTT.

This sequence joins TRBV10-3 and TRBJ2-2; 8 positions agree with TRBD1. V lost 9 bases to trimming and J lost 8 bases; unmatched junction nucleotides: 8. Germline V lookup: CDR1 ENHRY, CDR2 SYGVKD. CDR3 length: 13 amino acids. CDR3 protein: CAMTDRGVGELFF. The CDR3 DNA reads TGTGCCATGACCGACAGGGGAGTGGGGGAGCTGTTTTTT.

The gene calls are TRBV19 and TRBJ2-2, with 11 bases lining up with TRBD2. After removal of 8 bases from V and 5 bases from J, the junction contained 7 bases not matched to a gene. Germline V gene lookup returns CDR1 LNHDA and CDR2 SQIVND (reference sequence). The CDR3 is 15 residues long. The CDR3 loop reads CASSGLAAPTGELFF. In DNA, the CDR3 is TGTGCCAGTTCGGGACTAGCGGCTCCTACCGGGGAGCTGTTTTTT.

This clone was seen once. The chain links TRBV21-1 to TRBJ2-1. TRBV21-1 is tagged as a pseudogene. The CDR3 totals 16 residues. The CDR3 region has the DNA TGTGCCAGCAGCAGAAACAAGGGCAGCTCCTACAATGAGCAGTTCTTC. This gives the protein CASSRNKGSSYNEQFF.

The chain carries TRBV11-1 and TRBJ1-1; no clear D gene. V was cut by 8 bases and J by 2 bases, with 15 bases left in between. The CDR3 has 14 residues. CDR1 is SGHAT and CDR2 is FQDESV in the germline V gene (reference sequence). Here the CDR3 DNA reads TGTGCCAGCCAAAAGTTGAAGGGAAACACTGAAGCTTTCTTT. Encoded protein: CASQKLKGNTEAFF.

This chain connects TRBV11-2 to TRBJ2-1; tentatively, D is TRBD1 or TRBD2 (5 bases each). This CDR3 has 15 amino acids. V lost 5 bases, J lost 9 bases, and 20 bases lay in between. Germline V gene sequence: CDR1 SGHAT, CDR2 FQNNGV. The DNA of the CDR3 is TGTGCCAGCAGCCAAACCAGGGAGAGTAATGGTGAGCAGTTCTTC. Translation: CASSQTRESNGEQFF.

This chain connects TRBV27 to TRBJ2-1, with a tentative D call TRBD2 (6 bases). Germline CDR1 is MNHEY and CDR2 is SMNVEV (reference sequence). CDR3 length: 15 residues. Between the trimmed V and J ends, which lost 3 bases and 4 bases, there was a span of 13 bases. CDR3 residues: CASSLTRGRYNEQFF. In DNA, the CDR3 is TGTGCCAGCAGTTTGACTAGGGGTCGGTACAATGAGCAGTTCTTC.

The genes are TRBV5-1 and TRBJ2-7; TRBD1 aligns across 7 bases. V gave up 0 bases and J gave up 3 bases; unmatched junction bases: 12. Per the germline V gene, CDR1 is SGHRS and CDR2 is YFSETQ. The CDR3 has 17 residues. CDR3 DNA sequence: TGCGCCAGCAGCTTGGCCGTGACAGGGAATCCCTTCTACGAGCAGTACTTC. Encoded protein: CASSLAVTGNPFYEQYF.

V and J are TRBV4-2 and TRBJ1-4; D not certain. V lost 3 bases and J lost 5, with 10 bases in between. The CDR3 runs 14 residues. Germline-derived CDR1 and CDR2 are LGHNA and YNFKEQ. CDR3 in amino acids: CASSHSRPNEKLFF. CDR3 in DNA: TGTGCCAGCAGCCACTCTAGACCGAATGAAAAACTGTTTTTT.

This chain uses TRBV19 with TRBJ2-2; D remains unclear. V was pared by 0 bases and J by 6 bases, with 5 bases between. The CDR3 is 13 residues long. CDR1 LNHDA and CDR2 SQIVND come from the germline V gene (reference sequence). CDR3: CASSIDQAGELFF. DNA of the CDR3: TGTGCCAGTAGTATAGATCAGGCCGGGGAGCTGTTTTTT.

The V gene is TRBV6-6, the J gene TRBJ2-1; D gene unclear. Per germline, CDR1 MNHNY and CDR2 SVGAGI (reference sequence). The ends were cut back, 7 bases at V and 0 bases at J, with 13 bases in the middle. The CDR3 consists of 15 residues. CDR3 sequence (DNA): TGTGCCAGCATCCAGGTTAGAAGCTCCTACAATGAGCAGTTCTTC. This gives the protein CASIQVRSSYNEQFF.

Regarding this clone: Other DNA variants within this sample encode the same CDR3. The genes are TRBV18 and TRBJ2-3, with 11 bases matching TRBD2. The ends lost 3 bases at V and 2 bases at J; junction bases unmatched: 4. CDR3 length: 16 residues. CDR1 and CDR2 from the germline V gene are KGHSH and LQKENI. The DNA of the CDR3 is TGTGCCAGCTCACCGTTAGCGGGAGGGCTCACAGATACGCAGTATTTT. It codes for CASSPLAGGLTDTQYF.

The chain recombines TRBV10-3 with TRBJ2-1; 7 nucleotides line up with TRBD2. The germline V gene has CDR1 ENHRY and CDR2 SYGVKD. The CDR3 consists of 13 residues. Trimming took 9 bases from V and 9 from J; bases not matched to a gene: 11. CDR3 in amino acids: CAIGGALALEQFF. Written as DNA, the CDR3 is TGTGCCATAGGCGGGGCACTAGCGCTTGAGCAGTTCTTC.

The chain employs TRBV6-1 and TRBJ1-2; maybe TRBD1 (6 bases). The germline V gene has CDR1 MNHNS and CDR2 SASEGT. CDR3 size: 12 residues. Trimming removed 10 bases at V and 7 bases at J, with 16 bases between. Here the CDR3 DNA reads TGTGCCATCCCCGGGGGCTCGGGTGGCTACACCTTC. This codes for CAIPGGSGGYTF.

The chain has TRBV28 and TRBJ2-1; D is unclear. Trimming took 10 bases from V and 4 from J, leaving 11 bases between them. The CDR3 is 12 residues long. Per the germline V gene, CDR1 is MDHEN and CDR2 is SYDVKM. CDR3 region: CATFMGYNEQFF. DNA of the CDR3: TGTGCCACGTTTATGGGTTACAATGAGCAGTTCTTC.

The chain joins TRBV6-1 to TRBJ2-5; D gene unclear. CDR1 MNHNS and CDR2 SASEGT come from the germline V gene. The CDR3 is made up of 14 amino acids. V gave up 10 bases and J gave up 0 bases, with 15 bases separating them. DNA for the CDR3: TGTGCCACCTTATCAAGGTCGTACCAAGAGACCCAGTACTTC. Translated: CATLSRSYQETQYF.

This chain joins TRBV27 and TRBJ2-7; possible D gene TRBD2, 5 bases. The V gene's germline CDR1 is MNHEY and CDR2 SMNVEV (reference sequence). The CDR3 is 15 amino acids. V gave up 6 bases and J gave up 2 bases, with 17 bases separating them. The CDR3: CASSLRRASPYEQYF. CDR3 DNA sequence: TGTGCCAGCAGCCTCCGGCGGGCGTCTCCCTACGAGCAGTACTTC.

This clone was seen a single time. The chain employs TRBV9 and TRBJ2-5; TRBD1 aligns across 7 bases. The CDR3 has 15 amino acids. Per the germline V gene, CDR1 is SGDLS and CDR2 is YYNGEE. V lost 0 bases and J lost 2; bases outside the gene matches: 4. The CDR3 sequence is CASSVGQGQQETQYF. For the CDR3, the DNA is TGTGCCAGCAGCGTAGGCCAGGGACAGCAAGAGACCCAGTACTTC.

The chain is built from TRBV2 and TRBJ2-1; 9 bases agree with TRBD2. Germline CDR1 SNHLY, CDR2 FYNNEI. This CDR3 region has 17 residues. The V segment lost 7 bases and the J segment 9 bases; nucleotides outside the gene matches: 19. CDR3 DNA sequence: TGTGCCAGCAAATCATCCCAGGGACTAGCTGCAGAACGTGAGCAGTTCTTC. Protein: CASKSSQGLAAEREQFF.

V is TRBV18 and J is TRBJ1-1; no firm D call. Germline loops: CDR1 KGHSH, CDR2 LQKENI. The CDR3 contains 12 residues. Trimming removed 2 bases at V and 4 bases at J, with 5 bases between. CDR3 sequence (DNA): TGTGCCAGCTCACCAATGCGCACTGAAGCTTTCTTT. Amino acids: CASSPMRTEAFF.

The chain is built from TRBV16 and TRBJ2-3; possibly TRBD1 for D (6 bases). Trimming cost V 2 bases and J 2 bases, with 20 bases left between them. Germline CDR1 KGHSY, CDR2 FQNENV. The CDR3 has 18 amino acids. The CDR3 DNA follows: TGTGCCAGCAGCCAACATCGCAGGGGCCGGCGGGCCACAGATACGCAGTATTTT. The encoded protein is CASSQHRRGRRATDTQYF.